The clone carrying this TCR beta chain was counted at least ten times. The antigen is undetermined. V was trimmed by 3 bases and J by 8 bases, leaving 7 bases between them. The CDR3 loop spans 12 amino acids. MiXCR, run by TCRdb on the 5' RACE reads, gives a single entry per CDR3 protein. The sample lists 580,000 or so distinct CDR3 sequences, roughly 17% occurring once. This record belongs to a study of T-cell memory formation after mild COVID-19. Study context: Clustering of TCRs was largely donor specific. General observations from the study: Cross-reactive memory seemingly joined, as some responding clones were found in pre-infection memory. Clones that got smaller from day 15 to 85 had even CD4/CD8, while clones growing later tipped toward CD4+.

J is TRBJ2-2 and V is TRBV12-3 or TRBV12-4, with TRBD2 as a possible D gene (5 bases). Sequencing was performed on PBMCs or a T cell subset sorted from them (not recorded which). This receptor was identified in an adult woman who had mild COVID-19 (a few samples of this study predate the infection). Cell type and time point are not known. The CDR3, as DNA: TGTGCCAGCAGTTTCCCGGGGGGGGAGCTGTTTTTT. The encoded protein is CASSFPGGELFF.